Presented here are 14 T cell receptor beta chains from one specimen sequenced in a study of T-cell memory formation after mild COVID-19. In TCRdb, the 5' RACE reads were re-called with MiXCR into one record per CDR3 protein. The sample has 35,000 to 40,000 distinct CDR3 sequences, about 6.1% seen once. The specimen sequenced was PBMCs or a T cell subset sorted from them (not recorded which). These receptors all come from an adult who had mild COVID-19 (a few samples of this study predate the infection). Cell type and time point are not known.

This clonotype was picked up many times. This rearrangement joins TRBV12-3 or TRBV12-4 to TRBJ2-1; 10 positions match TRBD2. The length of the CDR3 is 17 residues. J was trimmed by 8 bases and V by 5 bases; bases with no gene match: 15. The CDR3 DNA is TGTGCCAGCAGTCTTAGCCCCCTAGCGGGAGCCAGGGATGAGCAGTTCTTC. Its translation is CASSLSPLAGARDEQFF.

This clonotype occurred many times. The chain employs TRBV29-1 and TRBJ2-7, with a tentative D call TRBD2 (5 bases). Germline CDR1 and CDR2: SQVTM and ANQGSEA. The length of the CDR3 is 13 residues. V lost 4 bases and J lost 3, with 13 bases in between. CDR3 loop: CSVGRGWGYEQYF. Here the CDR3 DNA reads TGCAGCGTTGGACGGGGATGGGGCTACGAGCAGTACTTC.

This clonotype was seen ten or more times. The chain combines TRBV4-3 with TRBJ2-1; perhaps TRBD1 as D (6 bases). Trimming took off 0 bases at V and 10 bases at J, with 13 bases between the two ends. The CDR3 totals 14 residues. Germline CDR1 LGHNA, CDR2 YSLEER. CDR3 sequence reads: CASSQEYRADEQFF. Written as DNA, the CDR3 is TGCGCCAGCAGCCAAGAGTACAGGGCGGACGAGCAGTTCTTC.

This clonotype was detected ten times or more. The chain is built from TRBV29-1 and TRBJ1-3; D remains ambiguous. The germline V and J ends were trimmed by 3 bases and 0 bases, with 9 bases remaining between them. The germline gives CDR1 SQVTM, CDR2 ANQGSEA. This CDR3 spans 14 amino acids. Here the CDR3 DNA reads TGCAGCGTTGAGCGGGCCAACTCTGGAAACACCATATATTTT. Amino acids: CSVERANSGNTIYF.

The rearrangement joins TRBV6-5 to TRBJ1-2, with 7 bases identical to TRBD1. CDR1 and CDR2 from the germline V gene are MNHEY and SVGAGI. This CDR3 has 14 amino acids. The V gene end was trimmed by 2 bases and the J gene end by 6 bases; junction bases not matched to a gene: 6. In DNA form, the CDR3 reads TGTGCCAGCAGTTACAGGGGGCGCTGGAATGGCTACACCTTC. Residues: CASSYRGRWNGYTF.

The sample holds a few counts of this clonotype. The rearrangement uses TRBV12-3 or TRBV12-4 and TRBJ1-6; D might be TRBD1 (5 bases). The CDR3 is made up of 14 amino acids. Trimming left V 6 bases short and J 10 bases short, with 16 bases between. The CDR3 DNA sequence: TGTGCCAGCAGCGTCGGGGGTGCGGGATCACCCCTCCACTTT. It codes for CASSVGGAGSPLHF.

The chain has TRBV5-5 and TRBJ2-3, with 9 bases fitting TRBD1. The CDR3 sequence is 17 residues long. Germline V CDR1 and CDR2: SGHKS, YYEKEE (reference sequence). The V gene end was trimmed by 0 bases and the J gene end by 4 bases; junction bases not matched to a gene: 9. The CDR3 bases are TGTGCCAGCAGCTTGGCAGCCGGGACAGGGTTGTCAGATACGCAGTATTTT. Amino acids: CASSLAAGTGLSDTQYF.

Within the sample, this clonotype is medium-sized (0.01 to 0.1%). V is TRBV12-3 or TRBV12-4 and J is TRBJ2-5; 7 bases match TRBD1. V lost 7 bases and J lost 5; bases outside the gene matches: 16. The CDR3 length is 16 residues. CDR3 in DNA: TGTGCCAGCATGGGGTCCCCTACGAGGGGGCGGGAGACCCAGTACTTC. It is translated as CASMGSPTRGRETQYF.

The chain recombines TRBV7-9 with TRBJ1-1; TRBD1 matches at 7 bases. Germline-derived CDR1 and CDR2 are SEHNR and FQNEAQ (reference sequence). The CDR3 has 13 residues. J lost 7 bases, V lost 5 bases, and 7 bases had no gene match. Here the CDR3 DNA reads TGTGCCAGCAGCCCAACAGGGGCGAGTGAAGCTTTCTTT. Protein sequence: CASSPTGASEAFF.

This clonotype was picked up a small number of times. V and J are TRBV4-3 and TRBJ2-6; D remains ambiguous. The CDR3 covers 16 residues. Germline V lookup: CDR1 LGHNA, CDR2 YSLEER. V gave up 0 bases and J gave up 2 bases, with 8 bases separating them. CDR3 loop: CASSQEYGAGANVLTF. In nucleotides, the CDR3 is TGCGCCAGCAGCCAAGAATATGGGGCTGGGGCCAACGTCCTGACTTTC.

A few counts support this clonotype. This chain uses TRBV5-1 with TRBJ2-3; TRBD2 agrees at 9 bases. V lost 2 bases and J lost 1; bases outside the gene matches: 2. The CDR3 length is 15 residues. Germline CDR1 reads SGHRS; CDR2 reads YFSETQ. In DNA, the CDR3 is TGCGCCAGCAGCTTTAGCGGGGGTCGCACAGATACGCAGTATTTT. Protein product: CASSFSGGRTDTQYF.

This clonotype ranks as medium-sized. V gene TRBV12-3 or TRBV12-4 combines with J gene TRBJ2-1, with 10 bases fitting TRBD2. Losses at the gene ends were 7 bases for V and 6 bases for J; bases not matched to a gene: 9. The CDR3 has 15 amino acids. The CDR3 region has the DNA TGTGCCAGCACCCCCGGGACTAGCGAAGTCAATGAGCAGTTCTTC. Amino acids: CASTPGTSEVNEQFF.

This clonotype was picked up many times. This chain joins TRBV6-7 and TRBJ2-7; D might be TRBD1 or TRBD2, each matching 5 bases. TRBV6-7 is an ORF, and what it does is uncertain. With 0 bases removed from V and 6 bases from J, the gap between germline ends came to 21 bases. The CDR3 is 17 amino acids. The CDR3 is CASSYSCIPGTRAEQYF. The CDR3 nucleotides read TGTGCCAGCAGTTACTCTTGCATACCCGGGACGAGGGCCGAGCAGTACTTC.

This sequence joins TRBV9 and TRBJ2-1, with 12 bases that match TRBD2. CDR3 length: 19 amino acids. Germline values: CDR1 SGDLS, CDR2 YYNGEE. V shed 0 bases and J 1 base; nucleotides not matched to a gene: 8. In DNA form, the CDR3 reads TGTGCCAGCAGCGTAGGGCTAGCGGGAGGGCCCTTTTCCTACAATGAGCAGTTCTTC. Residues: CASSVGLAGGPFSYNEQFF.